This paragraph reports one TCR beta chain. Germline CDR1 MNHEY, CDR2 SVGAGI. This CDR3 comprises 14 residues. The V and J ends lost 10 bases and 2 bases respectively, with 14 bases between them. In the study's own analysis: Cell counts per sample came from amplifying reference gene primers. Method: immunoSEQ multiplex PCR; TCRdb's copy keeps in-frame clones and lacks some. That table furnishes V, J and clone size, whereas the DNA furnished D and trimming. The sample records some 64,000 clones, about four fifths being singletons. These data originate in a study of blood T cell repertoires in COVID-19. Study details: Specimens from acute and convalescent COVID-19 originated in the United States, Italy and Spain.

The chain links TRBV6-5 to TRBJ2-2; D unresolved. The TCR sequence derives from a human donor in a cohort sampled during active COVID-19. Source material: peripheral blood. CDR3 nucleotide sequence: TGTGCCACGTCAGCAGTAGCAAACACCGGGGAGCTGTTTTTT. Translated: CATSAVANTGELFF.